One sample yielded the 3 T cell receptor beta chains listed below, sequenced in a study of blood T cells in healthy people across ages. A second roughly 6 to 11 cycle PCR used barcoded and J-beta primers. TCRdb called the 5' RACE reads again in MiXCR, with one record for every CDR3 protein. The top ten clones hold roughly 3.8% of a sample with some 760,000 distinct CDR3 sequences, 20% to 25% of them seen once. These records were also assigned to another study, of T cells of mothers and their children.

Sequencing used blood. The receptors derive from a boy between 5 and 17 years old in good health.

The rearrangement uses TRBV20-1 and TRBJ2-7; D may be TRBD1 (6 bases). CDR1 and CDR2 from the germline V gene are DFQATT and SNEGSKA (reference sequence). CDR3 length: 12 amino acids. Trimming took off 5 bases at V and 3 bases at J, with 11 bases between the two ends. This CDR3 reads CSALQGIYEQYF. CDR3 nucleotide sequence: TGCAGTGCTTTACAGGGTATCTACGAGCAGTACTTC.

This chain uses TRBV28 with TRBJ2-5, with D perhaps being TRBD1 or TRBD2 (5 bases each). The germline V and J ends were trimmed by 5 bases and 0 bases, with 19 bases remaining between them. Germline V gene lookup returns CDR1 MDHEN and CDR2 SYDVKM. The CDR3 runs to 17 residues. CDR3 sequence reads: CASSLLGTGPYQETQYF. DNA of the CDR3: TGTGCCAGCAGTCTCCTGGGGACGGGACCGTACCAAGAGACCCAGTACTTC.

The V and J genes are TRBV9 and TRBJ1-2; D call uncertain. Germline V CDR1 and CDR2: SGDLS, YYNGEE. Deletions cut 3 bases from V and 0 bases from J, with 24 bases between. CDR3 size: 19 residues. CDR3 nucleotides: TGTGCCAGCAGCGAGAGCACCCGGGCCGACAATATTCCTAACTATGGCTACACCTTC. Protein product: CASSESTRADNIPNYGYTF.